This passage covers 3 T cell receptor beta chains from one sample sequenced in a study of blood T cell repertoires in COVID-19. TCRdb keeps only in-frame clones here, not all; method: immunoSEQ multiplex PCR. This sample yields tens of thousands of clones, of which just over 85% are seen a single time; under 5.5% belongs to the top ten. Material: peripheral blood. The receptors were gathered from a man in his 60s with acute or convalescent COVID-19.

The chain has TRBV2 and TRBJ2-1, with 7 bases fitting TRBD1. Trimming cost V 5 bases and J 5 bases; bases outside gene matches: 6. CDR1 is SNHLY, CDR2 FYNNEI, per germline. The CDR3 has 14 residues. The CDR3 nucleotides read TGTGCCAGCAGTTACTGGGGGACAGACAATGAGCAGTTCTTC. Translation: CASSYWGTDNEQFF.

This chain uses TRBV9 with TRBJ2-7, with a possible D match to TRBD2 (5 bases). The CDR3 spans 12 residues. Looked up from germline, CDR1 is SGDLS and CDR2 is YYNGEE. V lost 4 bases, J lost 3 bases, and 8 bases lay in between. The DNA for the CDR3 is TGTGCCAGCAGCCTCGAGGGCTACGAGCAGTACTTC. This translates into CASSLEGYEQYF.

This chain joins TRBV7-9 and TRBJ2-7; D uncertain. Trimming took off 1 base at V and 5 bases at J, with 12 bases between the two ends. The germline V gene encodes CDR1 SEHNR and CDR2 FQNEAQ (reference sequence). This CDR3 region has 14 residues. CDR3 nucleotide sequence: TGTGCCAGCAGCTTAGTGCCGGGTAGCCACGAGCAGTACTTC. Its protein product is CASSLVPGSHEQYF.